This T cell receptor beta chain was sequenced in a study of blood T cell repertoires in COVID-19. How the authors handled the data: Counts of nucleated cells, estimated from reference gene primer amplification, were obtained. Clones were read by immunoSEQ multiplex PCR, and TCRdb kept only the in-frame ones, dropping some. V, J and clone size are taken as reported in that table, and D and trimming were inferred from the DNA itself. The sample consists of 140,000 or so clones, roughly 84% of them appearing once. V trimming: 7 bases; J trimming: 6 bases; junction bases outside the gene matches: 4. This CDR3 is built from 11 residues. Looked up from germline, CDR1 is DFQATT and CDR2 is SNEGSKA (reference sequence). This clone was picked up a small number of times.

The sample taken for sequencing was peripheral blood. J is TRBJ1-2 and V is TRBV20-1, with 8 bases matching TRBD1. The receptor was derived from a human donor in a cohort sampled during active COVID-19. The CDR3 DNA sequence: TGCAGTGGGCAGGGGGCTCATGGCTACACCTTC. It codes for CSGQGAHGYTF.